Below are 22 T cell receptor beta chains sequenced from a single sample in a study of shared clonotypes between healthy human individuals. Clones were sequenced by immunoSEQ multiplex PCR, and TCRdb holds only the in-frame ones, with some missing. The sample consists of roughly 640,000 clones, about 74% of them appearing once. Sample: memory CD4+ T cells sorted from blood. Subset here: CD45RA-negative fraction. The receptor set was obtained from a woman aged 25 to 39 in good health.

The chain uses TRBV4-2 and TRBJ2-7, with 7 bases lining up with TRBD1. The CDR3 runs 14 residues. The V gene end was trimmed by 1 base and the J gene end by 5 bases; junction bases not matched to a gene: 5. The germline gives CDR1 LGHNA, CDR2 YNFKEQ. The CDR3 loop reads CASSQVVQGDEQYF. CDR3 bases: TGTGCCAGCAGCCAAGTCGTCCAGGGGGACGAGCAGTACTTC.

V is TRBV10-3 and J is TRBJ2-2; 8 bases fit TRBD1. Germline assignment: CDR1 ENHRY and CDR2 SYGVKD. The V and J ends lost 5 bases and 9 bases, in that order; junction bases with no gene match: 11. The CDR3 extends over 15 amino acids. In nucleotides, the CDR3 is TGTGCCATCAGTCCTGGGACAGGTTACCACCGGGAGCTGTTTTTT. This translates into CAISPGTGYHRELFF.

The chain is built from TRBV7-9 and TRBJ1-2; 8 nucleotides match TRBD1. Germline trimming cut 1 base from V and 4 bases from J; bases unmatched to any gene: 2. The CDR3 runs to 14 residues. CDR1 and CDR2 from the germline V gene are SEHNR and FQNEAQ (reference sequence). The CDR3 nucleotides are TGTGCCAGCAGCTTAGGTCAGGGGGCCTATGGCTACACCTTC. It codes for CASSLGQGAYGYTF. Complete variable domain (other parts from reference TRBV7-9 and TRBJ1-2): DTGVSQNPRHKITKRGQNVTFRCDPISEHNRLYWYRQTLGQGPEFLTYFQNEAQLEKSRLLSDRFSAERPKGSFSTLEIQRTEQGDSAMYLCASSLGQGAYGYTFGSGTRLTVV.

The rearrangement links TRBV6-1 to TRBJ2-2; no definite D call. Germline V gene lookup returns CDR1 MNHNS and CDR2 SASEGT. CDR3 size: 15 residues. The V end lost 6 bases, the J end lost 6 bases, and 17 bases lay between the germline ends. The CDR3 sequence is CASSNLVVGAGELFF. The CDR3 DNA reads as TGTGCCAGCAGCAATCTAGTGGTCGGCGCCGGGGAGCTGTTTTTT.

The gene calls are TRBV6-4 and TRBJ2-7; 7 nucleotides align to TRBD1. Germline V lookup: CDR1 MRHNA, CDR2 SNTAGT. The CDR3 has 15 residues. Germline trimming cut 2 bases from V and 2 bases from J; bases unmatched to any gene: 6. CDR3 region: CASSDLRDRAYEQYF. CDR3 sequence (DNA): TGTGCCAGCAGTGACCTCCGGGACAGAGCCTACGAGCAGTACTTC.

V and J are TRBV29-1 and TRBJ1-2; no clear D gene. Germline assignment: CDR1 SQVTM and CDR2 ANQGSEA. The CDR3 is 9 residues long. The V gene lost 3 bases and the J gene lost 8 bases, with 4 bases spanning the gap. CDR3 nucleotides: TGCAGCGTTGATAAAGGCTACACCTTC. Translation gives CSVDKGYTF.

The chain carries TRBV7-2 and TRBJ2-7, with TRBD1 identical over 7 bases. This CDR3 contains 14 residues. V trimming: 1 base; J trimming: 3 bases; junction bases outside the gene matches: 3. Germline lookup yields CDR1 SGHTA and CDR2 FQGNSA. CDR3 sequence reads: CASSLVGQSYEQYF. DNA of the CDR3: TGTGCCAGCAGCTTAGTGGGACAGAGCTACGAGCAGTACTTC.

The chain combines TRBV13 with TRBJ2-7; D gene uncertain. The V gene lost 0 bases and the J gene lost 3 bases, with 6 bases spanning the gap. The length of the CDR3 is 13 residues. The germline CDR1 and CDR2 sequences are PRHDT and FYEKMQ (reference sequence). In nucleotides, the CDR3 is TGTGCCAGCAGCTTAGGCCGGTTCTACGAGCAGTACTTC. Its protein is CASSLGRFYEQYF.

V is TRBV28 and J is TRBJ1-1, with D possibly matching TRBD1 (5 bases). This CDR3 spans 16 amino acids. Between the trimmed V and J ends, which lost 4 bases and 4 bases, there was a span of 19 bases. Germline V CDR1 and CDR2: MDHEN, SYDVKM. The CDR3 DNA follows: TGTGCCAGCAGTTCTCCACCGGGGCAGGGAAGCACTGAAGCTTTCTTT. Translation: CASSSPPGQGSTEAFF.

The chain couples TRBV4-1 to TRBJ2-7; 15 bases are shared with TRBD2. Germline values: CDR1 MGHRA, CDR2 YSYEKL. The CDR3 contains 18 residues. Trimming took 3 bases from V and 2 from J; bases not matched to a gene: 8. The CDR3 region has the DNA TGCGCCAGCAGCCAGGGCTGGACTAGCGGGAGGGAGGCCTACGAGCAGTACTTC. Residues: CASSQGWTSGREAYEQYF.

The V gene is TRBV21-1, the J gene TRBJ1-1; the table names TRBD1, a call not compared with the DNA. TRBV21-1 is tagged as a pseudogene. The CDR3 totals 15 residues. Here the CDR3 DNA reads TGTGCCAGCAGCAAAGGAGGGGACAGGGGGGCTGAAGCTTTCTTT. This sequence encodes CASSKGGDRGAEAFF.

This sequence joins TRBV5-4 and TRBJ2-7; D uncertain. The CDR3 totals 13 residues. Germline V gene data show CDR1 as SGHNT and CDR2 as YYREEE (reference sequence). The germline V and J ends were trimmed by 5 bases and 6 bases, with 15 bases remaining between them. The CDR3 DNA reads as TGTGCCAGCAGTCCTATAGAGATGGGCGAGCAGTACTTC. Encoded protein: CASSPIEMGEQYF.

The gene calls are TRBV2 and TRBJ2-7; 12 bases are a match to TRBD2. Per the germline V gene, CDR1 is SNHLY and CDR2 is FYNNEI. The CDR3 is made up of 18 amino acids. J was trimmed by 4 bases and V by 7 bases; bases with no gene match: 17. The CDR3 loop is CASNWVSSGRAVDYEQYF. CDR3 nucleotides: TGTGCCAGCAACTGGGTGTCTAGCGGGAGGGCCGTGGATTACGAGCAGTACTTC.

This chain uses TRBV11-3 with TRBJ2-1, with 10 bases that match TRBD2. V lost 5 bases to trimming and J lost 7 bases; unmatched junction nucleotides: 8. This CDR3 has 15 amino acids. In germline, CDR1 is SGHNT, CDR2 YENEEA. This CDR3 reads CASSPSSGRENEQFF. DNA for the CDR3: TGTGCCAGCAGCCCCTCGAGCGGGAGGGAAAATGAGCAGTTCTTC.

V and J are TRBV4-2 and TRBJ2-3; the match to TRBD1 covers 9 bases. CDR1 LGHNA and CDR2 YNFKEQ come from the germline V gene. This CDR3 comprises 15 residues. J was trimmed by 3 bases and V by 4 bases; bases with no gene match: 5. CDR3 DNA: TGTGCCAGCAGCCCGCGACAGGGGGGGACAGATACGCAGTATTTT. Translation: CASSPRQGGTDTQYF.

The J gene is TRBJ2-5, the V gene TRBV15, with D perhaps TRBD2 (6 bases). This CDR3 is built from 17 residues. The germline gives CDR1 LNHNV, CDR2 YYDKDF (reference sequence). V was clipped by 0 bases and J by 4 bases, with 18 bases between them. CDR3 coding DNA: TGTGCCACCAGCAGAGAGTTGAACGGGAGAGAGGGAGAGACCCAGTACTTC. Encoded protein: CATSRELNGREGETQYF.

The rearrangement uses TRBV7-2 and TRBJ1-5, with D hard to call. The germline V gene has CDR1 SGHTA and CDR2 FQGNSA. Trimming removed 1 base from V and 3 bases from J, with 13 bases in between. This CDR3 region has 16 residues. The chain's CDR3 is CASSLVPGLNNQPQHF. In DNA form, the CDR3 reads TGTGCCAGCAGCTTAGTTCCAGGTTTAAACAATCAGCCCCAGCATTTT.

This clone was seen a handful of times. J is TRBJ1-2 and V is TRBV7-2; the D is unclear. This CDR3 has 13 residues. Trimming took 6 bases from V and 5 from J, leaving 13 bases between them. Germline CDR1 and CDR2: SGHTA and FQGNSA. DNA for the CDR3: TGTGCCAGCAGTCCTAGCGGGAGTTATGGCTACACCTTC. The encoded protein is CASSPSGSYGYTF.

The rearrangement uses TRBV14 and TRBJ2-5, with 8 positions matching TRBD2. Germline CDR1 SGHDN, CDR2 FVKESK. Trimming took 4 bases from V and 4 from J; bases not matched to a gene: 8. The CDR3 length is 15 residues. The CDR3 sequence: CASSPVSGSLETQYF. For the CDR3, the DNA is TGTGCCAGCAGCCCAGTGAGCGGGAGTTTAGAGACCCAGTACTTC.

This clone was seen a single time. The rearrangement links TRBV10-3 to TRBJ1-2; 10 nucleotides match TRBD1. V shed 3 bases, J shed 5 bases, and the junction held 12 bases outside the gene matches. The germline CDR1 and CDR2 sequences are ENHRY and SYGVKD. This CDR3 is built from 17 residues. The CDR3 reads CAISDTGTGARSYGYTF. The DNA for the CDR3 is TGTGCCATCAGTGACACCGGGACAGGGGCCCGTTCATATGGCTACACCTTC.

The chain links TRBV10-1 to TRBJ2-3, with a possible D match to TRBD2 (6 bases). CDR3 length: 15 residues. Germline V gene lookup returns CDR1 WNHNN and CDR2 SYGVQD (reference sequence). V lost 4 bases, J lost 6 bases, and 17 bases lay in between. This CDR3 reads CASSGSGGARDTQYF. Written as DNA, the CDR3 is TGCGCCAGCAGTGGTTCAGGAGGGGCAAGGGATACGCAGTATTTT.

V usage is TRBV28 and J usage is TRBJ2-7; possibly TRBD1 for D (6 bases). The length of the CDR3 is 15 residues. Germline CDR1 and CDR2: MDHEN and SYDVKM. V was shortened by 4 bases and J by 2 bases, with 15 bases between the two germline ends. CDR3 sequence: CASSWPQGAAYEQYF. The CDR3 region has the DNA TGTGCCAGCAGTTGGCCACAGGGAGCAGCCTACGAGCAGTACTTC.